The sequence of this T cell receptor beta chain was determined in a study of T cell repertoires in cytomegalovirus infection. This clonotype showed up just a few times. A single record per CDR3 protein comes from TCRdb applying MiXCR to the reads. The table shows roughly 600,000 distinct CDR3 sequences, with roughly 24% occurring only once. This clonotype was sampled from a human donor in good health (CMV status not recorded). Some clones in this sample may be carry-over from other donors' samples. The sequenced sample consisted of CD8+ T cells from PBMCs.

The CDR3 nucleotides read TGTGCCAGCGACAGGGGGCCTGGGCCTGGGGCCAACGTCCTGACTTTC. This gives the protein CASDRGPGPGANVLTF. The V call is TRBV2, the J call TRBJ2-6, with 10 bases that match TRBD1. Trimming cost V 8 bases and J 2 bases; bases outside gene matches: 6. The CDR3 has 16 residues. Germline CDR1 SNHLY, CDR2 FYNNEI.